The entry below gives a single T cell receptor (beta chain) sequence along with its context. There are 10 residues in the CDR3. This entry belongs to a study of blood T cell repertoires in COVID-19. Study at large: The cDNA or gDNA used as material had been derived from T cells, B-cell-depleted T cells, or PBMCs.

The repertoire was sequenced with immunoSEQ multiplex PCR; TCRdb's copy has only in-frame clones and lacks some. Here the sample spans some 350,000 clones, around nine tenths being singletons. Participants, roughly 18 to 90 years old, spanned 25 or so US areas. Participants' own reports of clinical history determined their cohort assignment. The recovered donors of Cohort 3 showed two negative PCRs, clearance, or symptom resolution. Sequenced material: PBMCs or T cells enriched from blood (not recorded which). The chain links TRBV21-1 to TRBJ2-2; the table calls TRBD2, which could not be checked here. TRBV21-1 counts as a pseudogene. The receptor's source is a man younger than 45 who had recovered from COVID-19. The CDR3 nucleotides are TGTGCCAGTATTTCCGGGGAGCTGTTTTTT. Residues: CASISGELFF.